The present entry profiles one T cell receptor (beta chain) with its context. Using immunoSEQ multiplex PCR, the repertoire was profiled, and TCRdb retains in-frame clones only, with some absent. Here the sample spans tens of thousands of clones, roughly 89% being singletons. This sample stems from a study of blood T cell repertoires in COVID-19. Study at large: The study drew acute and convalescent COVID-19 samples from the United States, Italy and Spain.

V was clipped by 1 base and J by 7 bases, with 18 bases between them. Germline CDR1 SGHRS, CDR2 YFSETQ. This CDR3 has 16 amino acids. This chain joins TRBV5-1 and TRBJ1-3; maybe TRBD1 (6 bases). This receptor was identified in a woman in her seventies with acute or convalescent COVID-19. The sample comprised peripheral blood. In DNA form, the CDR3 reads TGCGCCAGCAGCTTGCAGGGGCCAGCCATGGCGAACACCATATATTTT. It specifies CASSLQGPAMANTIYF.